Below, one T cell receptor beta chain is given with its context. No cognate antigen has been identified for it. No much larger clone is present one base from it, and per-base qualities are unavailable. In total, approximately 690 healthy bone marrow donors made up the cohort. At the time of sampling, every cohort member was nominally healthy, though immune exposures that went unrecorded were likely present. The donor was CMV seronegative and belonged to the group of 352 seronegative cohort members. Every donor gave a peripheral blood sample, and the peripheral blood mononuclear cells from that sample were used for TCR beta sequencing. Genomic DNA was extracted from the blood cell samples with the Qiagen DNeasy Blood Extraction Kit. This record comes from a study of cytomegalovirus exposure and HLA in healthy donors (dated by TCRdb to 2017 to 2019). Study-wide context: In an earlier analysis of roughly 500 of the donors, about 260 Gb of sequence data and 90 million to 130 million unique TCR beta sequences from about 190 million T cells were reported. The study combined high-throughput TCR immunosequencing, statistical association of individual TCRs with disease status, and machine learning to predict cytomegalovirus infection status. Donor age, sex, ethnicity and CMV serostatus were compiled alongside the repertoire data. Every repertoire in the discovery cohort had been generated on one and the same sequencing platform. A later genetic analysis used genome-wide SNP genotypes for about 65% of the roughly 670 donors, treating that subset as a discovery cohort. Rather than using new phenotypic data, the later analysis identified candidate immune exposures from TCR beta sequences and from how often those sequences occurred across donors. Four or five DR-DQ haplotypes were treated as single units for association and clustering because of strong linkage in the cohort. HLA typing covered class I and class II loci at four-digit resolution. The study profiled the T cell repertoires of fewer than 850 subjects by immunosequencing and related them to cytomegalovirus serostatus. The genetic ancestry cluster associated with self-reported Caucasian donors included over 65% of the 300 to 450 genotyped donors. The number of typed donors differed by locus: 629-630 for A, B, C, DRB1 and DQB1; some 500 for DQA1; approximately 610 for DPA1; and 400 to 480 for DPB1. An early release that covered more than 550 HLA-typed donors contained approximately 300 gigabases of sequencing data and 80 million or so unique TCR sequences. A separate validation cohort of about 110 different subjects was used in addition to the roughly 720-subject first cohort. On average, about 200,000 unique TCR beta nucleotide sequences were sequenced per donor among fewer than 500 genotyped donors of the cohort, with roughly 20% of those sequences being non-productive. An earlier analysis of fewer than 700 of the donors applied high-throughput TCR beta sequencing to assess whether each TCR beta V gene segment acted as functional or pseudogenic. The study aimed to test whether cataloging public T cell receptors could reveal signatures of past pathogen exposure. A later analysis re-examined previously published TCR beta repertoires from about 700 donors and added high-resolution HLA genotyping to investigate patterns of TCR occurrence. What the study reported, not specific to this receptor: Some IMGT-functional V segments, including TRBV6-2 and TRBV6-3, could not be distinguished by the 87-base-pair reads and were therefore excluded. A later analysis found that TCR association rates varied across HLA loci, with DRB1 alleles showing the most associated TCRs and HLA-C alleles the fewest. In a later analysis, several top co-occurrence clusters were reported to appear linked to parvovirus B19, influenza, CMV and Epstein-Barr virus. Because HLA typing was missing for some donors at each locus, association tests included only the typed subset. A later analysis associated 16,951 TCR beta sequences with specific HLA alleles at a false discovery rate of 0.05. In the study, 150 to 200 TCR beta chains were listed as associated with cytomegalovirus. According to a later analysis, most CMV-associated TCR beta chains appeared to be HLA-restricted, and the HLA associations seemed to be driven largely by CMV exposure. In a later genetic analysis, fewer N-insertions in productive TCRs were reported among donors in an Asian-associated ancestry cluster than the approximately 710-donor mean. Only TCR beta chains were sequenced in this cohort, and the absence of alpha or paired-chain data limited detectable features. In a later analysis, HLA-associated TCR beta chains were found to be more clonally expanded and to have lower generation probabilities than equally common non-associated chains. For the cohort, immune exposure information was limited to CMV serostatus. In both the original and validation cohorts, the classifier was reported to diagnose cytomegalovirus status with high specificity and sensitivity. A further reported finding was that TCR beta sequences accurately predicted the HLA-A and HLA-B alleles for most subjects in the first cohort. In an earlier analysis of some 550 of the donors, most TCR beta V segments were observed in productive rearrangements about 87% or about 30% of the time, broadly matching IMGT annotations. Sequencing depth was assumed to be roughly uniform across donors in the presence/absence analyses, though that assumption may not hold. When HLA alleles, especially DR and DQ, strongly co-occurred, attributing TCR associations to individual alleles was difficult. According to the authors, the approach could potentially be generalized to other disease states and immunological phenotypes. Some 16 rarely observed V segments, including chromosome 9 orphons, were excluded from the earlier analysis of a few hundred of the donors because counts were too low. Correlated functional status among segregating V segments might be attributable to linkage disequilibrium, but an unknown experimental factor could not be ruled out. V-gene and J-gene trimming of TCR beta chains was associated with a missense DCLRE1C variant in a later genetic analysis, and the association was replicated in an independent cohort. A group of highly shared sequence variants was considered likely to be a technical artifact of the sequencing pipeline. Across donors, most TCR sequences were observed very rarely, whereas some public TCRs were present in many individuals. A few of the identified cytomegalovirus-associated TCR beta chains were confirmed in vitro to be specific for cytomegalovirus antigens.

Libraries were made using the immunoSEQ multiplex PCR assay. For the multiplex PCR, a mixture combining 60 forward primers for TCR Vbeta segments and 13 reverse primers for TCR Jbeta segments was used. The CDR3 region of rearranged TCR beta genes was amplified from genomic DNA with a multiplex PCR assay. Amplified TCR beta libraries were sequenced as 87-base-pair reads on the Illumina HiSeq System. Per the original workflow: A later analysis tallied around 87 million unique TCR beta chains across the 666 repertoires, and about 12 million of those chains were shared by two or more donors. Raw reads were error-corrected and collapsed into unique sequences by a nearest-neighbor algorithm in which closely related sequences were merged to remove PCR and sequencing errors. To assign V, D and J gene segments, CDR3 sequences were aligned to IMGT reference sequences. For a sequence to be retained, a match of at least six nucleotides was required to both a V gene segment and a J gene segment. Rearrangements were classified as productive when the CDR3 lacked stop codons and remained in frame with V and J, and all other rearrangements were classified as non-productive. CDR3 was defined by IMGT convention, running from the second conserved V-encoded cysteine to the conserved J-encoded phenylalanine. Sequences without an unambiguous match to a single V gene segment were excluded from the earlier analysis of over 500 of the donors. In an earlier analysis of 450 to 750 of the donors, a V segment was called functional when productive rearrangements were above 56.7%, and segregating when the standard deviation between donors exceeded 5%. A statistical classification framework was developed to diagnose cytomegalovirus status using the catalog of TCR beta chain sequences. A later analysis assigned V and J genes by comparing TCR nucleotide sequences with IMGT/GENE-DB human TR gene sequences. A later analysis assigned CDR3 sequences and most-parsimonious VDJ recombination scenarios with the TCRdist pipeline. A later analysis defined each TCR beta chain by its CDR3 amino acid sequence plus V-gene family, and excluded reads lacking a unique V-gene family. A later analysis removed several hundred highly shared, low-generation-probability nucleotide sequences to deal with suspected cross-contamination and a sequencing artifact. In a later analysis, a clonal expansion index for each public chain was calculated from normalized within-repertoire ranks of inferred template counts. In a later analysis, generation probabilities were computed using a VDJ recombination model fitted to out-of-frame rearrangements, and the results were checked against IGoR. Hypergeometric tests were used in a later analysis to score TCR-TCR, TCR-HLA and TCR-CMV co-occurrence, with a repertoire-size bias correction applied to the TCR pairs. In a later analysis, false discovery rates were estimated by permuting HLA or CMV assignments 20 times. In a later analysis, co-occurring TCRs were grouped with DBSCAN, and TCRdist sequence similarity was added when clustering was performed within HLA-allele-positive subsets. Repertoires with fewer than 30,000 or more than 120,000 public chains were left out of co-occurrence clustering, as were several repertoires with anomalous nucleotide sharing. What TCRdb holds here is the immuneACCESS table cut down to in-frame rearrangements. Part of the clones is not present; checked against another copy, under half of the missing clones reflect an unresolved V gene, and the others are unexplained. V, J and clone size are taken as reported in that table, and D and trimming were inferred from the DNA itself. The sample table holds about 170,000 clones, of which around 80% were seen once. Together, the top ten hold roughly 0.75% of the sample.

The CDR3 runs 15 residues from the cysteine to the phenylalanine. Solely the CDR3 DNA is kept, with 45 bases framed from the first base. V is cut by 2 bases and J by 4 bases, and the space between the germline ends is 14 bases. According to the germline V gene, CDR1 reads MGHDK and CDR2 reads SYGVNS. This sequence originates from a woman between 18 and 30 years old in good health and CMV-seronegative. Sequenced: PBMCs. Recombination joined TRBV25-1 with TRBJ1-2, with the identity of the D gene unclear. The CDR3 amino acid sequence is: CASSEDRGIPYGYTF. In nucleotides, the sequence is TGTGCCAGCAGTGAAGATAGAGGGATTCCCTATGGCTACACCTTC.